This T cell receptor (beta chain) derives from a study of neoadjuvant nivolumab and ipilimumab in lung cancer. The CDR3 has 11 residues. Germline V gene sequence: CDR1 GTSNPN, CDR2 SVGIG (reference sequence). V shed 1 base and J 11 bases; nucleotides not matched to a gene: 2. About this clone itself: Its target is not known.

Study-level points and caveats: Blood richness before therapy tracked richness in tumors resected after neoadjuvant therapy. Resected tumors had greater TCR richness and clonality than uninvolved lung. TCR clonality did not significantly correlate with pathologic tumor regression. Only two of four nivolumab-treated tumors gained richness and clonality by surgery.

Sequencing was performed with immunoSEQ multiplex PCR; in TCRdb, only in-frame clones are kept and a portion is missing. Found here are 7,000 to 8,500 clones, around 86% of them singletons; the top ten hold 2% to 2.5%. This rearrangement joins TRBV30 to TRBJ1-1; 9 positions agree with TRBD1. This sequence was found in an adult with non-small cell lung cancer. Some clones in this sample may be carry-over from other donors' samples. The sample in question was tumor tissue, obtained after neoadjuvant nivolumab, alone or with ipilimumab, at or shortly before surgery. This CDR3 is CAWSEDRGAFF. CDR3 in DNA: TGTGCCTGGAGTGAGGACAGGGGTGCTTTCTTT.